This T cell receptor (beta chain) was recorded in a study of shared clonotypes between healthy human individuals. Study overall: Two women and a few men aged 18 to 49 served as donors. A donor's plate count was three for CD4 naive and three for CD4 memory; CD8 naive had two and CD8 memory one. Whole-study findings and limits: A few donors shared about 4.5% of their naive CD4 clonotypes. Among non-shared clonotypes, generation probabilities were lower than among those shared by all four donors.

Concerning this clone: Its target is not known.

Germline V gives CDR1 SGHTS, CDR2 YDEGEE. The CDR3 runs to 16 residues. The V end was cut by 2 bases, the J end by 6 bases, with 18 bases between. Only in-frame clones appear in the TCRdb table, and some are missing; sequencing was by immunoSEQ multiplex PCR. The sample has about 1 million clones; about three quarters are singletons. The chain is built from TRBV5-8 and TRBJ1-5, with a weak D call TRBD1 (5 bases). Sequenced: memory CD4+ T cells sorted from blood. Sample subset: CD45RA-negative fraction. The clonotype originates from a man between 18 and 29 years old in good health. CDR3 protein: CASSFRDSTPGQPQHF. In DNA, the CDR3 is TGTGCCAGCAGCTTCCGGGACTCCACACCGGGTCAGCCCCAGCATTTT.